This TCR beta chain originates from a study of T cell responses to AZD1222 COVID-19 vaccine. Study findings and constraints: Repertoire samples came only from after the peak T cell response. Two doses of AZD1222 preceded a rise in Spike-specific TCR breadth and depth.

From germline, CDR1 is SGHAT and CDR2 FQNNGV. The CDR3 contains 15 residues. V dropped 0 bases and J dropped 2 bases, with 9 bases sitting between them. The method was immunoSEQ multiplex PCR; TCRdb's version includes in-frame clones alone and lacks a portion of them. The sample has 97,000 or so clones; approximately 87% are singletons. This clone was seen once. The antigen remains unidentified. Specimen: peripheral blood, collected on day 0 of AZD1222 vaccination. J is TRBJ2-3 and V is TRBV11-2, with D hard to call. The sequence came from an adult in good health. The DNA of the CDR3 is TGTGCCAGCAGCTTAGATAGAAGTCTCACAGATACGCAGTATTTT. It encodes CASSLDRSLTDTQYF.